The subject of this entry is one TCR beta chain. The data were obtained in a study of blood T cell repertoires in COVID-19. The data were produced by immunoSEQ multiplex PCR, yet TCRdb's version contains in-frame clones alone and is incomplete. The data show tens of thousands of clones, about four fifths seen once. Germline lookup yields CDR1 KGHDR and CDR2 SFDVKD. The CDR3 totals 16 residues. Trimming pared 3 bases from V and 0 bases from J, leaving 8 bases between. The chain combines TRBV24-1 with TRBJ2-6, with a possible D match to TRBD1 (6 bases). This receptor was obtained from a woman aged 60-75 years with acute or convalescent COVID-19. Sequencing input: peripheral blood. CDR3 nucleotides: TGTGCCACCAGTGATCAGACAGGCTCTGGGGCCAACGTCCTGACTTTC. This translates into CATSDQTGSGANVLTF.